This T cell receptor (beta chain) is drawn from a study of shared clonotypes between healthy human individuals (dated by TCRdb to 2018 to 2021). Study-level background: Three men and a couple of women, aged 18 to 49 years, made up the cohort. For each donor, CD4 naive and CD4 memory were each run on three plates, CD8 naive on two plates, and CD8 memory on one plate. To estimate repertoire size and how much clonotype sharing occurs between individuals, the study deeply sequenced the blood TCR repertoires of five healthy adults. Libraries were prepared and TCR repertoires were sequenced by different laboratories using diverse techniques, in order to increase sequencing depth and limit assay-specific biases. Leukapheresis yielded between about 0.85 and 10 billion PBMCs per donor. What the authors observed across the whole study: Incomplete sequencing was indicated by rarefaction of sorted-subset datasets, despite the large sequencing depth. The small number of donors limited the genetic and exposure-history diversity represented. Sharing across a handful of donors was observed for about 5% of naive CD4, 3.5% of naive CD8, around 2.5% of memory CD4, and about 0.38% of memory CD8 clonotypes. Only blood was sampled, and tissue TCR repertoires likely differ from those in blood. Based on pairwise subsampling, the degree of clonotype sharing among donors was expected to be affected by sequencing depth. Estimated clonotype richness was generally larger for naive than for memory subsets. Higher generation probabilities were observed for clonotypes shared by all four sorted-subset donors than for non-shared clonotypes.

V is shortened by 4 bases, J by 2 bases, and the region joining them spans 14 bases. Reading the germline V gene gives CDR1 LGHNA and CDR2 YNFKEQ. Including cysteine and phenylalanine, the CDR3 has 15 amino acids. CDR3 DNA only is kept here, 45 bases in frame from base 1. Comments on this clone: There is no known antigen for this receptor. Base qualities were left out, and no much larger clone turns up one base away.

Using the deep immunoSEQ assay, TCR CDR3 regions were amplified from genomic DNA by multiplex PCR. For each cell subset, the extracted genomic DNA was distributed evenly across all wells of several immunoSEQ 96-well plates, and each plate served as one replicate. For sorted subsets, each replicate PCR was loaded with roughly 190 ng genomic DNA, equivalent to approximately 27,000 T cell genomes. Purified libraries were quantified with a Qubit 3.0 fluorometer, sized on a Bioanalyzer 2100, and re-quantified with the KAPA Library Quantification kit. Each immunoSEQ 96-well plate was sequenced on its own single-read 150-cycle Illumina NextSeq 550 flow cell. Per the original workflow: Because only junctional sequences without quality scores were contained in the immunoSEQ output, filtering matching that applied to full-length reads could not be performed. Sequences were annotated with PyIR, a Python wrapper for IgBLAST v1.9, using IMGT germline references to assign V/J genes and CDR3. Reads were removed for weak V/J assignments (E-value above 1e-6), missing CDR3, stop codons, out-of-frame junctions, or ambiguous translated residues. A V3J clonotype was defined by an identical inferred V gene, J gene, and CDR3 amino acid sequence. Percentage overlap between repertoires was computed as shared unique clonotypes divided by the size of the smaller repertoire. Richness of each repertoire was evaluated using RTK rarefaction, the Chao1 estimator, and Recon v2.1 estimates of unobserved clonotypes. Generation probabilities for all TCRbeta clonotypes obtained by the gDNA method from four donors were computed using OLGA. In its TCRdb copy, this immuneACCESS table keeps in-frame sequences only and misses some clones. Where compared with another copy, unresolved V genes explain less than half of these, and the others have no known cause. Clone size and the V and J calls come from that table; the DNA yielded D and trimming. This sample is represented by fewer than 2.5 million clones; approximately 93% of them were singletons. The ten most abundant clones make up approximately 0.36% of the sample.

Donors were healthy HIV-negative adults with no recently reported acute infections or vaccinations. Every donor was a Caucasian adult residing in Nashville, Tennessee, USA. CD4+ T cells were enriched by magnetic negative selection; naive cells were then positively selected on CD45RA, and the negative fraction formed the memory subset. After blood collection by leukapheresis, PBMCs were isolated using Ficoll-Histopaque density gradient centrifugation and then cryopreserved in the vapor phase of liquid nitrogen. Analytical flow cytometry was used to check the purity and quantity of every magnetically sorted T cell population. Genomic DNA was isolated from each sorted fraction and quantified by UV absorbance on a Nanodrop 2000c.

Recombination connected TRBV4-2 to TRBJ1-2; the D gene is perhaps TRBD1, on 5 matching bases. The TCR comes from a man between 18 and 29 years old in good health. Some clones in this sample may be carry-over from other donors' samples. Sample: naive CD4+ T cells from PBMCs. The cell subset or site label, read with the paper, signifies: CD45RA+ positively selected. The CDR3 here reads CASSPRQPVNYGYTF. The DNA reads TGTGCCAGCAGCCCTAGACAGCCTGTCAACTATGGCTACACCTTC.